This TCR beta chain was recovered during a study of blood T cells in healthy people across ages. In the study overall: About one barcoded TCR beta cDNA was captured per two T cells.

A sample-barcoded 5' primer and a J-beta primer mix were used in a second PCR of about 7 to 11 cycles. Each CDR3 protein gets one entry after TCRdb re-called the 5' RACE reads with MiXCR. Of about 1.6 million distinct CDR3 sequences listed, roughly 32% are singletons. This clonotype is a singleton in its sample. At one of its ends the junction is not consistent with the germline gene, which may arise from a read error. CDR1 and CDR2 from the germline V gene are LGHDT and YNNKEL (reference sequence). The length of the CDR3 is 14 residues. The receptor was isolated from a woman aged 25-40 years in good health. Material for sequencing was blood. The chain links TRBV3-1 to TRBJ2-1; D ambiguous. Matching the DNA end better, TRBJ2-7 makes the J call doubtful. The CDR3 DNA reads TGTGCCAGCAGCCAAGGTTGGCTCTCCTACAAGCAGTACTTC. Protein sequence: CASSQGWLSYKQYF.